Below are 3 T cell receptor beta chains sequenced from a single sample in a study of blood T cells in healthy people across ages. With a J-beta primer mix and a sample-barcoded 5' primer, a second PCR ran roughly 6 to 11 cycles. TCRdb recomputed calls from the 5' RACE reads with MiXCR, one row per CDR3 protein. This sample has approximately 1.5 million distinct CDR3 sequences, with around 35% found just once. Specimen: blood. All receptors derive from a woman aged 30 to 39 in good health.

The chain couples TRBV28 to TRBJ1-5, with TRBD1 identical over 9 bases. The CDR3 loop spans 20 amino acids. The germline V gene has CDR1 MDHEN and CDR2 SYDVKM. V shed 7 bases, J shed 3 bases, and the junction held 22 bases outside the gene matches. CDR3 nucleotides: TGTGCCAGCACCCAAACCACCGGGACAGGGTGGTTCAACTCCAATCAGCCCCAGCATTTT. Amino acid sequence: CASTQTTGTGWFNSNQPQHF.

The table lists this clonotype with a few counts. The V gene is TRBV20-1, the J gene TRBJ2-5; tentative D call: TRBD2 (6 bases). The CDR3 spans 13 residues. Trimming took off 6 bases at V and 0 bases at J, with 11 bases between the two ends. Germline V gene sequence: CDR1 DFQATT, CDR2 SNEGSKA (reference sequence). CDR3 in DNA: TGCAGTGCCCGGACTATCCACCAAGAGACCCAGTACTTC. This translates into CSARTIHQETQYF.

The chain joins TRBV10-1 to TRBJ2-7; the match to TRBD2 covers 7 bases. CDR1 and CDR2 (germline): WNHNN, SYGVQD (reference sequence). V was pared by 3 bases and J by 7 bases, with 12 bases of the junction left unmatched. The CDR3 consists of 15 residues. The CDR3 DNA reads as TGCGCCAGCAGTGACCCCGCGACTAGCTGTAGGGAGCAGTACTTC. Its translation is CASSDPATSCREQYF.